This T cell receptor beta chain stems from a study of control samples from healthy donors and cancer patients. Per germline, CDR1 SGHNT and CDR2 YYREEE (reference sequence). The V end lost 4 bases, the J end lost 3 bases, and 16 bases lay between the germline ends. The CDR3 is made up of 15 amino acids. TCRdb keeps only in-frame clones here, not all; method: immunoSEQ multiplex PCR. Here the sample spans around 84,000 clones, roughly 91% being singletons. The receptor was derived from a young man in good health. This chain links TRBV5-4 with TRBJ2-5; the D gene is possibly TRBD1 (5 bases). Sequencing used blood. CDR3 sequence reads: CASSRAPDSKETQYF. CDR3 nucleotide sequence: TGTGCCAGCAGCCGGGCGCCCGACAGCAAAGAGACCCAGTACTTC.